This TCR beta chain was sequenced for a study of OX40 agonist ivuxolimab in advanced cancers. Study information: The dose-escalation cohort was about 80% male, with a mean age of about 60 years, ranging about 23 to 90. The study, taken as a whole, reports: Clones of CD4+ and CD8+ blood T cells grew by week 6 at doses of 0.1 to 3.0 mg/kg.

Prior autoimmune disease or systemic immunosuppression barred patients. At baseline, cycle 4 day 1, and cycle 7 day 1, blood was sampled. Points on this clone: Its antigen is undetermined.

Some clones are missing from TCRdb's copy, which holds only in-frame ones; the method was immunoSEQ multiplex PCR. The table lists tens of thousands of clones, approximately 80% of them singletons. Germline V gene data show CDR1 as SNHLY and CDR2 as FYNNEI. This CDR3 spans 11 amino acids. The V end was cut by 3 bases, the J end by 8 bases, with 4 bases between. The V call is TRBV2, the J call TRBJ1-4, with unresolved D. This receptor was obtained from an adult with an advanced solid tumor such as melanoma, head and neck, liver or kidney cancer. The starting material was CD4+ or CD8+ T cells sorted from blood, obtained in a trial of the OX40 agonist ivuxolimab. CDR3 amino acids: CASSEAEKLFF. The DNA of the CDR3 is TGTGCCAGCAGTGAGGCAGAAAAACTGTTTTTT.